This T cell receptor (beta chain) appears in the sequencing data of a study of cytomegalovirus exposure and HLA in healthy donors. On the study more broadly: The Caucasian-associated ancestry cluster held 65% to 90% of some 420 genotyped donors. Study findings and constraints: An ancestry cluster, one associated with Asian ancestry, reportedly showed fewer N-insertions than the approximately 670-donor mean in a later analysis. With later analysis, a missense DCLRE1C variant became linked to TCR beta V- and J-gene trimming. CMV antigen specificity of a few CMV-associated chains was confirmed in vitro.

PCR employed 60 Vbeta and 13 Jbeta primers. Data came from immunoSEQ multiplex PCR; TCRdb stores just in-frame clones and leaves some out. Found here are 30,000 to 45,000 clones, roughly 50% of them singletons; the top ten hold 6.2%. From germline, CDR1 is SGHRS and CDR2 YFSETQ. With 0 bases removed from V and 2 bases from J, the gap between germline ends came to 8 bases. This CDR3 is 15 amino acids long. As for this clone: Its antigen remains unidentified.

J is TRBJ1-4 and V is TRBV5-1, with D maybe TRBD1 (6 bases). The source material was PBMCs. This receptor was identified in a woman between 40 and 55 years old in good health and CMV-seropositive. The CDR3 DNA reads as TGCGCCAGCAGCTTGGAGGGGGGGACTAATGAAAAACTGTTTTTT. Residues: CASSLEGGTNEKLFF.